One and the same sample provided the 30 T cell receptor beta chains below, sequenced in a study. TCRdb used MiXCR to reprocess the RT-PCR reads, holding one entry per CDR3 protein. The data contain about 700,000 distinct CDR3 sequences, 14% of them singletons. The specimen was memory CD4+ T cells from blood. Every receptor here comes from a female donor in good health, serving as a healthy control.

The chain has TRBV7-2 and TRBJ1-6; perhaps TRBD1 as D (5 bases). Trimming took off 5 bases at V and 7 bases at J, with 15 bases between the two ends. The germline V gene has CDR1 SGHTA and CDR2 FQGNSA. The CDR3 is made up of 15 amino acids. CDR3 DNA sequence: TGTGCCAGCAGCCACGGGTCAGGGAAAAATTCACCCCTCCACTTT. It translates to CASSHGSGKNSPLHF.

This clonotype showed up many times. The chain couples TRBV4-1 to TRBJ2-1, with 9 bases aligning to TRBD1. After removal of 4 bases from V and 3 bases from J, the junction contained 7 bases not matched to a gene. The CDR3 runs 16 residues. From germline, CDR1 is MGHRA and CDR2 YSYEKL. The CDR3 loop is CASSPEGTGNYNEQFF. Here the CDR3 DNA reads TGCGCCAGCAGCCCCGAGGGGACAGGGAACTACAATGAGCAGTTCTTC.

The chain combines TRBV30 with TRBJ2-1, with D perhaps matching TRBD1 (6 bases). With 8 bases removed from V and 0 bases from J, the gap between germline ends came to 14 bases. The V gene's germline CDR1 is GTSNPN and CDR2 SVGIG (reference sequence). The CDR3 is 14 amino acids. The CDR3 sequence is CASQGGGSYNEQFF. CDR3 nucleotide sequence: TGTGCCAGCCAAGGGGGTGGCTCCTACAATGAGCAGTTCTTC. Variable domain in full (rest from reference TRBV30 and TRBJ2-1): SQTIHQWPATLVQPVGSPLSLECTVEGTSNPNLYWYRQAAGRGLQLLFYSVGIGQISSEVPQNLSASRPQDRQFILSSKKLLLSDSGFYLCASQGGGSYNEQFFGPGTRLTVL.

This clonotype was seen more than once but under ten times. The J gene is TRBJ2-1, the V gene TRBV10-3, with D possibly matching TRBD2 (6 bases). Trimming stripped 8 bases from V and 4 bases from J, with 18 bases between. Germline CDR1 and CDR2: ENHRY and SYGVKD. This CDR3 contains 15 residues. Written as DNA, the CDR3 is TGTGCCATCTGGGCGCGGGACGAGGGGTACAATGAGCAGTTCTTC. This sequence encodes CAIWARDEGYNEQFF.

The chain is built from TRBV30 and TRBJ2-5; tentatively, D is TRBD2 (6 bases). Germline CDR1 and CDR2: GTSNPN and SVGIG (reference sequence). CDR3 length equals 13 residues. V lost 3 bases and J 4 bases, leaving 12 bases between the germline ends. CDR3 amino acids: CAWRPTGVETQYF. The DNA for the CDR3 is TGTGCCTGGAGGCCTACGGGGGTAGAGACCCAGTACTTC.

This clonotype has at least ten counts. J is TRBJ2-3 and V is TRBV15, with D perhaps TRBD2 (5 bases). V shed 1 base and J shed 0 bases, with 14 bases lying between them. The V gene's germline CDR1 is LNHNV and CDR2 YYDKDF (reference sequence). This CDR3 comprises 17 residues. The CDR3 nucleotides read TGTGCCACCAGCAGAGGATATAGCGTAACTAGCACAGATACGCAGTATTTT. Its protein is CATSRGYSVTSTDTQYF.

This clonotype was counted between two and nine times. The CDR3 loop reads CSAPGVGYEQYF. DNA for the CDR3: TGCAGTGCCCCGGGGGTCGGCTACGAGCAGTACTTC. J is TRBJ2-7 and V is TRBV20-1, with TRBD2 as a possible D gene (6 bases). Per the germline V gene, CDR1 is DFQATT and CDR2 is SNEGSKA (reference sequence). This CDR3 comprises 12 residues. V lost 6 bases and J 3 bases, leaving 12 bases between the germline ends.

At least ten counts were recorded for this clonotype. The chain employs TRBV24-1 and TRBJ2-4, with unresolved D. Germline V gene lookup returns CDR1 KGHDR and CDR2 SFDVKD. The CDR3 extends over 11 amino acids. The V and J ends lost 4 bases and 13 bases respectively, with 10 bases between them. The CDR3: CATSEGFGQYF. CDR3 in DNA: TGTGCCACCAGTGAGGGATTTGGACAGTACTTC.

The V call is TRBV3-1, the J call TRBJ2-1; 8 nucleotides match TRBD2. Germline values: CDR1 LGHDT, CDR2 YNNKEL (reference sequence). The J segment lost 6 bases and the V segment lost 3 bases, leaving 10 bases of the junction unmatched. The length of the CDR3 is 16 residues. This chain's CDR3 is CASSHGGLGGANEQFF. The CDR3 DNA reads TGTGCCAGCAGCCACGGGGGACTAGGTGGGGCCAATGAGCAGTTCTTC.

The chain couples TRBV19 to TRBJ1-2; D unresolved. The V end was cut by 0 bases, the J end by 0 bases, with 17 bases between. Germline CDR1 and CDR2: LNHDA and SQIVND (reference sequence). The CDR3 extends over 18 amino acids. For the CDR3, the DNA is TGTGCCAGTAGTATAGACCCCCCCCGGAAGACATCTAACTATGGCTACACCTTC. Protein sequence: CASSIDPPRKTSNYGYTF. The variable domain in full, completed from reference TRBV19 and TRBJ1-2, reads DGGITQSPKYLFRKEGQNVTLSCEQNLNHDAMYWYRQDPGQGLRLIYYSQIVNDFQKGDIAEGYSVSREKKESFPLTVTSAQKNPTAFYLCASSIDPPRKTSNYGYTFGSGTRLTVV.

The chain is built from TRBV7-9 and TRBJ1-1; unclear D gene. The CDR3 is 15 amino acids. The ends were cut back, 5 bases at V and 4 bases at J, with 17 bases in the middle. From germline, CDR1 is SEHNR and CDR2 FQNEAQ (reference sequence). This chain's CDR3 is CASSQIGIAGTEAFF. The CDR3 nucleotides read TGTGCCAGCAGCCAAATAGGGATTGCGGGCACTGAAGCTTTCTTT.

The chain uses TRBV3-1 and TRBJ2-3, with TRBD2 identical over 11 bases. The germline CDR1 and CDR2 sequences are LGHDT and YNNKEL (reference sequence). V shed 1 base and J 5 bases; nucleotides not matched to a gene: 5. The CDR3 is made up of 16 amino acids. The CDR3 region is CASSQGLAGGKDTQYF. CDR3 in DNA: TGTGCCAGCAGCCAAGGCCTAGCGGGAGGTAAAGATACGCAGTATTTT.

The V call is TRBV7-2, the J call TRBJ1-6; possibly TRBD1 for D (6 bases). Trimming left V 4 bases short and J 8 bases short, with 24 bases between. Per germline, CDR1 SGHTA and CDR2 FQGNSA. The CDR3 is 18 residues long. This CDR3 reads CASSSPPDRRVVDSPLHF. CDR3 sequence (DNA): TGTGCCAGCAGCTCCCCCCCCGACAGGCGGGTGGTGGATTCACCCCTCCACTTT.

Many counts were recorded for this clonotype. CDR3 sequence reads: CASSADRRETQYF. The CDR3 DNA follows: TGTGCCAGCAGTGCGGACCGGCGGGAGACCCAGTACTTC. The chain uses TRBV12-3 or TRBV12-4 and TRBJ2-5; D unclear. This CDR3 is 13 amino acids long. Trimming removed 5 bases from V and 5 bases from J, with 12 bases in between.

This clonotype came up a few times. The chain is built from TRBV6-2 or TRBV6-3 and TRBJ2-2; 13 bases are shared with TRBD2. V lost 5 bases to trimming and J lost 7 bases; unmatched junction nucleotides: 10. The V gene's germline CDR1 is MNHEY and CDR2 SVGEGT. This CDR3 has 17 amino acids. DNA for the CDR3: TGTGCCAGCAGTCCCAGACTAGCGGGAGGAATTCACGGGGAGCTGTTTTTT. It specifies CASSPRLAGGIHGELFF.

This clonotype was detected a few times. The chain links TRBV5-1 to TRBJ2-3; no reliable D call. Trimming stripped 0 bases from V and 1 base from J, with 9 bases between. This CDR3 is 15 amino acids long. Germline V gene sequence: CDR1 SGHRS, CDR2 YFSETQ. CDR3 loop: CASSLDAFGTDTQYF. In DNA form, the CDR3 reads TGCGCCAGCAGCTTGGACGCTTTTGGCACAGATACGCAGTATTTT.

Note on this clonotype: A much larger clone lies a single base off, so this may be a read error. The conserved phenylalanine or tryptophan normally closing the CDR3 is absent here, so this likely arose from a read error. CDR3: CSVGEVGGQTQYL. CDR3 nucleotide sequence: TGCAGCGTTGGAGAGGTGGGGGGACAGACCCAGTACCTC. The chain joins TRBV29-1 to TRBJ2-5; possibly TRBD2 for D (6 bases). The CDR3 is 13 amino acids. Trimming took 4 bases from V and 6 from J, leaving 15 bases between them. Per the germline V gene, CDR1 is SQVTM and CDR2 is ANQGSEA.

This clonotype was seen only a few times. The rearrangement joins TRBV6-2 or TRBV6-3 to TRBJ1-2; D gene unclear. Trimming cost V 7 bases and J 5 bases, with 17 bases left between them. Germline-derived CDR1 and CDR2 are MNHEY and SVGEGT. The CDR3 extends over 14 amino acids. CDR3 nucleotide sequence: TGTGCCAGCACCCCGGACGGGTGGTCGTATGGCTACACCTTC. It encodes CASTPDGWSYGYTF.

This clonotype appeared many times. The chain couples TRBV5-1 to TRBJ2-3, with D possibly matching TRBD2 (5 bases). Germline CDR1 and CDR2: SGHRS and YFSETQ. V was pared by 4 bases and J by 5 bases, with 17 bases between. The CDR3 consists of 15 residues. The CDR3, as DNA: TGCGCCAGCAGCCTAGTGGACTTTTACATAGATACGCAGTATTTT. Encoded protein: CASSLVDFYIDTQYF.

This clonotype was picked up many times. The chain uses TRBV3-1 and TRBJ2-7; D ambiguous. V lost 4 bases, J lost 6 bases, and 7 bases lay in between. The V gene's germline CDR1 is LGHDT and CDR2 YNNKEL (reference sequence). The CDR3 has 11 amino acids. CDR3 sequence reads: CASSLNIEQYF. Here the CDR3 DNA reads TGTGCCAGCAGCCTTAATATCGAGCAGTACTTC.

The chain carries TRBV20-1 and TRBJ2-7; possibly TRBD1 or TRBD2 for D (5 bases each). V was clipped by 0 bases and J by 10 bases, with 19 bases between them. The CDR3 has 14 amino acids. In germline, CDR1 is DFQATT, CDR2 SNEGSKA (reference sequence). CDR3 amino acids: CSARDSREGEPQYF. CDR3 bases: TGCAGTGCTAGAGATTCCCGAGAAGGGGAGCCCCAGTACTTC.

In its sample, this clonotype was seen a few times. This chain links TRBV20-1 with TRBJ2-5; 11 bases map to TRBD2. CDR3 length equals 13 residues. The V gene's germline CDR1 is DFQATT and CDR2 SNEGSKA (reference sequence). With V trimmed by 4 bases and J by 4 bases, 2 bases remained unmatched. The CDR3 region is CSATTSGRETQYF. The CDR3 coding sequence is TGCAGTGCTACCACTAGCGGGAGAGAGACCCAGTACTTC.

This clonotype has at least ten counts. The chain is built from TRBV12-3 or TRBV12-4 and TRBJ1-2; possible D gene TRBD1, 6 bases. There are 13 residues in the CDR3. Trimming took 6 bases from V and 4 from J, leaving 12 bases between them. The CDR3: CASRIQGTYGYTF. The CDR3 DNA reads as TGTGCCAGCAGAATACAGGGTACCTATGGCTACACCTTC.

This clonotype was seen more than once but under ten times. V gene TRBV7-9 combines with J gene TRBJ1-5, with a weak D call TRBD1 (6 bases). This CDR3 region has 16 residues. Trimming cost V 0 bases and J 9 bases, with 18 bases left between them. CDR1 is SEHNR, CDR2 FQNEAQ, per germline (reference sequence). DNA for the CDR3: TGTGCCAGCAGCTTAGCCCGGGACACCCCGTCGCGGCCCCAGCATTTT. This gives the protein CASSLARDTPSRPQHF.

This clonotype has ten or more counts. CDR3 sequence reads: CASSRRLAGGGTDTQYF. The CDR3 DNA reads as TGTGCCAGCAGCAGGCGACTAGCGGGAGGAGGGACAGATACGCAGTATTTT. The rearrangement uses TRBV5-4 and TRBJ2-3, with 13 bases aligning to TRBD2. The CDR3 runs 17 residues. CDR1 is SGHNT, CDR2 YYREEE, per germline (reference sequence). The V and J ends lost 4 bases and 3 bases, in that order; junction bases with no gene match: 8.

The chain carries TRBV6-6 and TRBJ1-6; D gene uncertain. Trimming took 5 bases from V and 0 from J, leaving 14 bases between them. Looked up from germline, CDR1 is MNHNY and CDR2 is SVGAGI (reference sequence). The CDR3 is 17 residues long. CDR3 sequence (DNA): TGTGCCAGCAGTCGCGGACCGCCGAGCTCCTATAATTCACCCCTCCACTTT. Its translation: CASSRGPPSSYNSPLHF.

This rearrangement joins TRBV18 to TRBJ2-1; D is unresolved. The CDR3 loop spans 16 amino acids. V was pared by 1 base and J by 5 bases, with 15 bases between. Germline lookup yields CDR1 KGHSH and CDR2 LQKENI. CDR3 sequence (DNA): TGTGCCAGCTCACCACAGAAGGCGCTCGTTCACAATGAGCAGTTCTTC. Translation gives CASSPQKALVHNEQFF.

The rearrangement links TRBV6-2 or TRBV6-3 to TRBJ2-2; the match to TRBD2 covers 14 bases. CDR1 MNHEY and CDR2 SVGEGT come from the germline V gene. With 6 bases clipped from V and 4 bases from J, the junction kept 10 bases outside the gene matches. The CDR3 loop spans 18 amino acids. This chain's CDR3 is CASSKGLAGVRSTGELFF. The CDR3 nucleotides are TGTGCCAGCAGCAAGGGACTAGCGGGAGTACGGAGCACCGGGGAGCTGTTTTTT.

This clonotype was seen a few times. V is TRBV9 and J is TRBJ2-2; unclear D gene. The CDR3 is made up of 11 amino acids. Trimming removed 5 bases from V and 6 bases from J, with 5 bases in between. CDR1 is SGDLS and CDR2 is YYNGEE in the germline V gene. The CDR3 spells CASRGPGELFF. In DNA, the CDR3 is TGTGCCAGCAGAGGTCCCGGGGAGCTGTTTTTT.

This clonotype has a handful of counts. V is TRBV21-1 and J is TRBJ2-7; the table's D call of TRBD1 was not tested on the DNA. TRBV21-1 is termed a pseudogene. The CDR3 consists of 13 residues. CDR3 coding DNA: TGTGCCAGCCCCAAGGAAGGAACAGGGGAGCAGTACTTC. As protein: CASPKEGTGEQYF.